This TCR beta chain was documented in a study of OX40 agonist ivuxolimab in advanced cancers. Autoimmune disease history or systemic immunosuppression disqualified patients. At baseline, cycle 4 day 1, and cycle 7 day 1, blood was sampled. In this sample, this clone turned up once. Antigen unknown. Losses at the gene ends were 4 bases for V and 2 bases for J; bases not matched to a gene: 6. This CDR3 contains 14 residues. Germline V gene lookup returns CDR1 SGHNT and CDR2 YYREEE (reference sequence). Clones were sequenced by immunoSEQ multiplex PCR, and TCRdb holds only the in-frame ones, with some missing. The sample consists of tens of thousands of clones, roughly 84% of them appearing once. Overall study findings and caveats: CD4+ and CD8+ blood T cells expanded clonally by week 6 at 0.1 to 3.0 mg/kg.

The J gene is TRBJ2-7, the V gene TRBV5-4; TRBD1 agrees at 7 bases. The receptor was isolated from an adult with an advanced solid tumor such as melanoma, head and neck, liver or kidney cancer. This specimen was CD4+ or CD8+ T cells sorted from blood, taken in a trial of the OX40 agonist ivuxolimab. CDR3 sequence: CASSSRGTAYEQYF. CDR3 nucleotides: TGTGCCAGCAGCAGCAGAGGGACAGCCTACGAGCAGTACTTC.